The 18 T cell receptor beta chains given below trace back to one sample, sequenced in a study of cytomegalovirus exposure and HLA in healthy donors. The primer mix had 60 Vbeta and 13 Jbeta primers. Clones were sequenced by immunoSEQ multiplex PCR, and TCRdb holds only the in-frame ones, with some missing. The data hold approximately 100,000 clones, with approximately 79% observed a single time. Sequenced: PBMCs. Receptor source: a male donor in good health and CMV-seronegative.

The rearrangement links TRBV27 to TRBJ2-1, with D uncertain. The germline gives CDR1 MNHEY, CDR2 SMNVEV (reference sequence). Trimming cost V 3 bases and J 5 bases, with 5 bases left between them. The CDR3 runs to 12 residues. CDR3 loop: CASSLRNNEQFF. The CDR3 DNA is TGTGCCAGCAGTTTGCGAAACAATGAGCAGTTCTTC.

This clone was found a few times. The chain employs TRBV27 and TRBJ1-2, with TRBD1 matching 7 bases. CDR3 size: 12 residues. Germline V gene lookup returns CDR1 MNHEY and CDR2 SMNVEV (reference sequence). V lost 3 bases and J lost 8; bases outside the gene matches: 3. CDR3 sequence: CASSFTGVGYTF. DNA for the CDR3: TGTGCCAGCAGTTTTACAGGGGTCGGCTACACCTTC.

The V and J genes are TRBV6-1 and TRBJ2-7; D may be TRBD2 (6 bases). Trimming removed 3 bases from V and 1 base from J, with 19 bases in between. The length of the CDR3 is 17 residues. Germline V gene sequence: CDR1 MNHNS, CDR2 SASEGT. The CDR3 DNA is TGTGCCAGCAGTGAGGCAGTGGGGCAGGGAGGTTCCTACGAGCAGTACTTC. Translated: CASSEAVGQGGSYEQYF.

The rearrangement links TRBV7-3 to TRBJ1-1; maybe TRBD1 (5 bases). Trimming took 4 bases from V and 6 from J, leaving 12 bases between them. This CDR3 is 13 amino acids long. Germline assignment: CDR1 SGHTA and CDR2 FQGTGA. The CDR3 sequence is CASSYLRQSEAFF. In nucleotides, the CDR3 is TGTGCCAGCAGCTATCTCCGACAGTCTGAAGCTTTCTTT.

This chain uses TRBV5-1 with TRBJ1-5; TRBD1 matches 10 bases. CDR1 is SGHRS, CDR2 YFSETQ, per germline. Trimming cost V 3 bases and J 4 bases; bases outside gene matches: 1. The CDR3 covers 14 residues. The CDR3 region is CASSWTGGNQPQHF. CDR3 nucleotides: TGCGCCAGCAGCTGGACAGGGGGTAATCAGCCCCAGCATTTT.

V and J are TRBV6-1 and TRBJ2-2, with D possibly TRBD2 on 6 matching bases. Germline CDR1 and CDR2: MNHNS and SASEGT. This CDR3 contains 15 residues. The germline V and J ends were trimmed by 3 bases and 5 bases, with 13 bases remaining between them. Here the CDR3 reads CASSERGVGTGELFF. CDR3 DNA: TGTGCCAGCAGTGAGCGGGGAGTAGGGACCGGGGAGCTGTTTTTT.

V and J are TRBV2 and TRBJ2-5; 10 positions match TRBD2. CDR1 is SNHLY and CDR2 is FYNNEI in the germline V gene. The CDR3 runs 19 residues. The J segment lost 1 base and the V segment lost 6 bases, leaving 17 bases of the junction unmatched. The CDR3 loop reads CASRLAGVLGETFQETQYF. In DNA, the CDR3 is TGTGCCAGCAGGCTAGCGGGAGTTTTGGGAGAAACTTTCCAAGAGACCCAGTACTTC. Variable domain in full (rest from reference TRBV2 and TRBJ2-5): EPEVTQTPSHQVTQMGQEVILRCVPISNHLYFYWYRQILGQKVEFLVSFYNNEISEKSEIFDDQFSVERPDGSNFTLKIRSTKLEDSAMYFCASRLAGVLGETFQETQYFGPGTRLLVL.

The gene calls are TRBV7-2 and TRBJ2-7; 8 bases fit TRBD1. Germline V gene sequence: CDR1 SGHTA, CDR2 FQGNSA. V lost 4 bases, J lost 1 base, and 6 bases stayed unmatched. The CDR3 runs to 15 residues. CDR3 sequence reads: CASSWQGALSYEQYF. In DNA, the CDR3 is TGTGCCAGCAGCTGGCAGGGGGCCCTATCCTACGAGCAGTACTTC.

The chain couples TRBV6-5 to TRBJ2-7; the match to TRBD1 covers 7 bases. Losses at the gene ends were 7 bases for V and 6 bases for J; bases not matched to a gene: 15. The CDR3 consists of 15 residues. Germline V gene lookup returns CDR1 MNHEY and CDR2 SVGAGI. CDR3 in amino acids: CASTDVQGTFREQYF. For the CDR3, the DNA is TGTGCCAGCACCGACGTACAGGGGACATTTCGCGAGCAGTACTTC.

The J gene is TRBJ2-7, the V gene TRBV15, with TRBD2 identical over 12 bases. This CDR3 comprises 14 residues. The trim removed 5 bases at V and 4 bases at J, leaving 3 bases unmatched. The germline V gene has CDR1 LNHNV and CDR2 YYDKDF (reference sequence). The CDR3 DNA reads TGTGCCACCAGCGGGACTAGCGGGCCTTACGAGCAGTACTTC. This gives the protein CATSGTSGPYEQYF. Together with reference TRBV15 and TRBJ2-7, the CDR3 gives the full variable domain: DAMVIQNPRYQVTQFGKPVTLSCSQTLNHNVMYWYQQKSSQAPKLLFHYYDKDFNNEADTPDNFQSRRPNTSFCFLDIRSPGLGDTAMYLCATSGTSGPYEQYFGPGTRLTVT.

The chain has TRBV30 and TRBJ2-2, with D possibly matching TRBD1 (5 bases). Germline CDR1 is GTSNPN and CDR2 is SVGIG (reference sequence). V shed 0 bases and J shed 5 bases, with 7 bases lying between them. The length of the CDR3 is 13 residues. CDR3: CAWSVGDTGELFF. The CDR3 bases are TGTGCCTGGAGTGTAGGGGATACCGGGGAGCTGTTTTTT.

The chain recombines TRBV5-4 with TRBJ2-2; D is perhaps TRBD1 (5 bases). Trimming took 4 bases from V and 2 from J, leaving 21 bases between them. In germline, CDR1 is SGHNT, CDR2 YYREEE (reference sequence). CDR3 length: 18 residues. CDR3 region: CASSPEPGSVINTGELFF. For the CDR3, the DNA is TGTGCCAGCAGCCCGGAACCAGGGTCGGTAATAAACACCGGGGAGCTGTTTTTT.

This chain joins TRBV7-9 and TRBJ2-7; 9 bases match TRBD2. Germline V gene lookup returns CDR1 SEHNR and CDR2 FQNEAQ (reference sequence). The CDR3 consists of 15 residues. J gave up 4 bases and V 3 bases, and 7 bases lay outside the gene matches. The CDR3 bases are TGTGCCAGCAGCTTCAAAGGGACTAGCCTATACGAGCAGTACTTC. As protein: CASSFKGTSLYEQYF. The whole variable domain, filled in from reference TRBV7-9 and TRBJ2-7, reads DTGVSQNPRHKITKRGQNVTFRCDPISEHNRLYWYRQTLGQGPEFLTYFQNEAQLEKSRLLSDRFSAERPKGSFSTLEIQRTEQGDSAMYLCASSFKGTSLYEQYFGPGTRLTVT.

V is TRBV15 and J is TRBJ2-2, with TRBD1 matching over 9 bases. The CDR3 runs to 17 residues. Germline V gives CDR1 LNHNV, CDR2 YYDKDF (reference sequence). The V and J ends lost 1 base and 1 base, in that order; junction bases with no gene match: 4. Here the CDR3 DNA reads TGTGCCACCAGCAGAGTTGGACAGGGGCGGAACACCGGGGAGCTGTTTTTT. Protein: CATSRVGQGRNTGELFF.

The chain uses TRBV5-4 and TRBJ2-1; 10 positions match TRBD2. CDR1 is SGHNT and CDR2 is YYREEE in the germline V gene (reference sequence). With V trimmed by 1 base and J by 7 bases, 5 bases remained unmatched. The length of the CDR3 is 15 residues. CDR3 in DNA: TGTGCCAGCAGCTTGAGGCTAGCGGGAGTTAATGAGCAGTTCTTC. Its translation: CASSLRLAGVNEQFF.

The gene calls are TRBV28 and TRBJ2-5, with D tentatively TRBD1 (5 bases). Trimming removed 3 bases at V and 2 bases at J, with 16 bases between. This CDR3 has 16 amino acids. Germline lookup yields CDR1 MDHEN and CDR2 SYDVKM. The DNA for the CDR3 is TGTGCCAGCAGTTTTAGGGGCCAGGGCGGACAAGAGACCCAGTACTTC. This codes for CASSFRGQGGQETQYF. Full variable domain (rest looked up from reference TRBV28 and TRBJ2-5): DVKVTQSSRYLVKRTGEKVFLECVQDMDHENMFWYRQDPGLGLRLIYFSYDVKMKEKGDIPEGYSVSREKKERFSLILESASTNQTSMYLCASSFRGQGGQETQYFGPGTRLLVL.

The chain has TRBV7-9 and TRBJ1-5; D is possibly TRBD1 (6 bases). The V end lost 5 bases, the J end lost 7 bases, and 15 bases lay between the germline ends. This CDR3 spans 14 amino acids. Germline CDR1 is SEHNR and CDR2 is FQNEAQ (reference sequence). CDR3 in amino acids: CASSERGEGQPQHF. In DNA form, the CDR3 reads TGTGCCAGCAGCGAGAGGGGGGAGGGCCAGCCCCAGCATTTT.

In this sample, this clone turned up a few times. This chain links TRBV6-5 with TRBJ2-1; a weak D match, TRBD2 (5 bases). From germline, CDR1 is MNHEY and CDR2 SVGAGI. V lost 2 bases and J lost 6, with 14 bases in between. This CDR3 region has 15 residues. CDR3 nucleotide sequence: TGTGCCAGCAGTTACAGCGGCAGTCTGTCCAATGAGCAGTTCTTC. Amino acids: CASSYSGSLSNEQFF.